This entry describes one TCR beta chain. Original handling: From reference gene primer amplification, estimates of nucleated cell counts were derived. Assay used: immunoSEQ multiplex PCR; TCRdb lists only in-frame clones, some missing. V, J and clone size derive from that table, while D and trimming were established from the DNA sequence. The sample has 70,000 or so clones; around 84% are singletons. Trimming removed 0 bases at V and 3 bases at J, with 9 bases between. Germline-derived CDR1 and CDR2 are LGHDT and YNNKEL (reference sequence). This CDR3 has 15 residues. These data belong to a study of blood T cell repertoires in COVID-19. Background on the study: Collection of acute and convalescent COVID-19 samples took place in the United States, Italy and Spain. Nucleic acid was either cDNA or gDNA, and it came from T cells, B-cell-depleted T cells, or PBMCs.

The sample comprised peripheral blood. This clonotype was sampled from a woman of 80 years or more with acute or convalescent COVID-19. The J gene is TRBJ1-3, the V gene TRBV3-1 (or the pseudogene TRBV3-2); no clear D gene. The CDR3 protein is CASSQDSTFGNTIYF. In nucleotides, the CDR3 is TGTGCCAGCAGCCAAGATAGCACATTTGGAAACACCATATATTTT.